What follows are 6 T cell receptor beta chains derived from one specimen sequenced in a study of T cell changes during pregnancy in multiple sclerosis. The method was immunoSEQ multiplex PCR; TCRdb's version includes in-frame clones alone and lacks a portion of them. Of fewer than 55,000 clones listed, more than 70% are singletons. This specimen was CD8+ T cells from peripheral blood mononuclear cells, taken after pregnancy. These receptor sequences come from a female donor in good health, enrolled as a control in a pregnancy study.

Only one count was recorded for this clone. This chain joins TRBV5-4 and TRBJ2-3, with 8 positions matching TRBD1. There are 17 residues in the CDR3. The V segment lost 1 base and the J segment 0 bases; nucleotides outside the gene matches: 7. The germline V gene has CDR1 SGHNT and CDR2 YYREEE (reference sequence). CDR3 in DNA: TGTGCCAGCAGCTTGTGGGGAACAGGGGGTAGCACAGATACGCAGTATTTT. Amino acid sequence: CASSLWGTGGSTDTQYF.

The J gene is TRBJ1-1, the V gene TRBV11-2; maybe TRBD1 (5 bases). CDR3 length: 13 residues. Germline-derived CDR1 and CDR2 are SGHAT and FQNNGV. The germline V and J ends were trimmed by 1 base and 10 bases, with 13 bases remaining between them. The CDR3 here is CASSLGSGKVAFF. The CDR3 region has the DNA TGTGCCAGCAGCTTAGGGTCAGGGAAAGTAGCTTTCTTT. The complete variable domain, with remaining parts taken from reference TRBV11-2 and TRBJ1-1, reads EAGVAQSPRYKIIEKRQSVAFWCNPISGHATLYWYQQILGQGPKLLIQFQNNGVVDDSQLPKDRFSAERLKGVDSTLKIQPAKLEDSAVYLCASSLGSGKVAFFGQGTRLTVV.

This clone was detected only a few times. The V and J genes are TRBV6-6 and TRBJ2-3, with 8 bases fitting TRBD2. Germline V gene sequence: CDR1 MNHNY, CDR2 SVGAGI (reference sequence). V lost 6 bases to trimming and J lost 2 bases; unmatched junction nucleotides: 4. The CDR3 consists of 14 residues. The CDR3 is CASSPRGDTDTQYF. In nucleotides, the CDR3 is TGTGCCAGCAGCCCGCGGGGGGACACAGATACGCAGTATTTT.

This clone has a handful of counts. The CDR3 is CASSVGTGVGSPLHF. In nucleotides, the CDR3 is TGTGCCAGCAGCGTAGGGACAGGGGTGGGGTCACCCCTCCACTTT. V usage is TRBV9 and J usage is TRBJ1-6; 9 nucleotides agree with TRBD1. CDR1 is SGDLS and CDR2 is YYNGEE in the germline V gene. CDR3 length equals 15 residues. V lost 0 bases to trimming and J lost 10 bases; unmatched junction nucleotides: 5.

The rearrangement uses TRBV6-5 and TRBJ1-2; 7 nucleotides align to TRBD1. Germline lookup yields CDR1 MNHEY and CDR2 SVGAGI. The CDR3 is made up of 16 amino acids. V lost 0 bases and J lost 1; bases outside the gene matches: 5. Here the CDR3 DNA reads TGTGCCAGCAGTTACTCAAACAGGGGAGTTAACTATGGCTACACCTTC. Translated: CASSYSNRGVNYGYTF.

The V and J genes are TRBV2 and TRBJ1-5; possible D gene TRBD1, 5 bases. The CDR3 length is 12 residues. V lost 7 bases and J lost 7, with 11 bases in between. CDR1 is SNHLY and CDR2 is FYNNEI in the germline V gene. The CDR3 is CASKERGQPQHF. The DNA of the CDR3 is TGTGCCAGCAAAGAAAGGGGCCAGCCCCAGCATTTT.